The 20 T cell receptor beta chains given below trace back to one sample, sequenced in a study of T cells expressing NK-cell markers. TCRdb reprocessed the 5' RACE reads, keeping one entry per CDR3 protein, no DNA. This table holds about 160,000 distinct CDR3 sequences. Material: blood T cells: a sorted CD56 or NKG2C T cell subset, CD4+ or CD8+ T cells, or bulk PBMC T cells (not recorded which). The receptors shown here come from a woman between 18 and 70 years old in good health.

J is TRBJ2-7 and V is TRBV9; TCRdb lists TRBD1, though no DNA is available to test this call. The CDR3 consists of 15 residues. Germline CDR1 and CDR2: SGDLS and YYNGEE. CDR3 in amino acids: CASSAHATGTYEQYF.

The V and J genes are TRBV7-2 and TRBJ2-7; without DNA, the TCRdb call of TRBD1 cannot be checked. The germline CDR1 and CDR2 sequences are SGHTA and FQGNSA. The CDR3 is 15 amino acids. The CDR3 sequence: CASTWDRDRVHEQYF.

The J gene is TRBJ2-7, the V gene TRBV3-1. The CDR3 runs 14 residues. Germline V gene lookup returns CDR1 LGHDT and CDR2 YNNKEL (reference sequence). The CDR3 spells CASSQRGRSYEQYF.

The CDR3 sequence: CASRPQGLTYEQYF. The chain recombines TRBV7-9 with TRBJ2-7; TCRdb outputs TRBD1, but without DNA this stays unchecked. Germline-derived CDR1 and CDR2 are SEHNR and FQNEAQ (reference sequence). The CDR3 contains 14 residues.

Here the CDR3 reads CASSWAAGTYNEQFF. V gene TRBV5-1 combines with J gene TRBJ2-1; TCRdb gives TRBD2 as the D gene, but with no DNA this cannot be confirmed. The CDR3 extends over 15 amino acids. From germline, CDR1 is SGHRS and CDR2 YFSETQ.

The chain joins TRBV5-1 to TRBJ2-7. This CDR3 region has 13 residues. Germline V gene lookup returns CDR1 SGHRS and CDR2 YFSETQ. The CDR3 here is CASSLEANYEQYF.

CDR3: CASSERGLAGAGNEQFF. The chain recombines TRBV6-1 with TRBJ2-1; TCRdb indicates TRBD2, and absent DNA this call remains unverified. The CDR3 extends over 17 amino acids. Germline V gives CDR1 MNHNS, CDR2 SASEGT.

This chain joins TRBV2 and TRBJ2-1. Germline CDR1 SNHLY, CDR2 FYNNEI. This CDR3 is 15 amino acids long. The CDR3 loop reads CASSRSPQAYNEQFF.

V usage is TRBV20-1 and J usage is TRBJ1-2; TCRdb outputs TRBD1, but without DNA this stays unchecked. CDR3 length equals 14 residues. Germline CDR1 DFQATT, CDR2 SNEGSKA (reference sequence). CDR3 amino acids: CSASGRGSNYGYTF.

The rearrangement joins TRBV2 to TRBJ2-1; as DNA is missing, the TRBD1 call by TCRdb cannot be tested. The CDR3 is 15 amino acids. The germline gives CDR1 SNHLY, CDR2 FYNNEI. The chain's CDR3 is CASRHPGQAYNEQFF.

CDR3 residues: CASTDDLSNNYGYTF. This chain connects TRBV2 to TRBJ1-2. Germline CDR1 reads SNHLY; CDR2 reads FYNNEI. This CDR3 has 15 residues.

The V gene is TRBV19, the J gene TRBJ2-2; TCRdb picks TRBD1, but there is no DNA to check that call. Germline V gives CDR1 LNHDA, CDR2 SQIVND (reference sequence). This CDR3 is 15 amino acids long. CDR3: CASSKTGTSTGELFF.

The J gene is TRBJ2-2, the V gene TRBV11-2; no DNA is available, so the TRBD2 call from TCRdb remains unchecked. This CDR3 comprises 21 residues. Germline CDR1 is SGHAT and CDR2 is FQNNGV. The CDR3 is CASSLDRGLVGRARSTGELFF.

The rearrangement uses TRBV4-1 and TRBJ1-4; without DNA, the TCRdb call of TRBD1 cannot be checked. The CDR3 length is 16 residues. Germline V gives CDR1 MGHRA, CDR2 YSYEKL. This CDR3 reads CASSHGPGQGGEKLFF.

This chain uses TRBV7-3 with TRBJ2-3; TCRdb's D call, TRBD2, is unchecked because there is no DNA. Germline CDR1 is SGHTA and CDR2 is FQGTGA. The CDR3 runs to 14 residues. CDR3 sequence reads: CASSLSGSDDTQYF. The whole variable domain, remainder taken from reference TRBV7-3 and TRBJ2-3, is GAGVSQTPSNKVTEKGKYVELRCDPISGHTALYWYRQSLGQGPEFLIYFQGTGAADDSGLPNDRFFAVRPEGSVSTLKIQRTERGDSAVYLCASSLSGSDDTQYFGPGTRLTVL.

The J gene is TRBJ2-3, the V gene TRBV9. Germline V lookup: CDR1 SGDLS, CDR2 YYNGEE. The CDR3 consists of 16 residues. Here the CDR3 reads CASSVDGSWSTDTQYF.

This chain uses TRBV5-5 with TRBJ1-2; TCRdb outputs TRBD1, but without DNA this stays unchecked. Germline-derived CDR1 and CDR2 are SGHKS and YYEKEE (reference sequence). This CDR3 has 14 amino acids. Here the CDR3 reads CASSLQGRDYGYTF.

The rearrangement links TRBV3-1 to TRBJ1-5; TCRdb returns TRBD1, unconfirmable since there is no DNA. In germline, CDR1 is LGHDT, CDR2 YNNKEL (reference sequence). The CDR3 spans 14 residues. The CDR3: CASSLTGGGQPQHF.

The chain links TRBV20-1 to TRBJ1-2; with no DNA, the TCRdb D assignment of TRBD1 cannot be verified. Per germline, CDR1 DFQATT and CDR2 SNEGSKA (reference sequence). The CDR3 consists of 13 residues. The CDR3 loop is CSARRVGRLGYTF.

The chain employs TRBV20-1 and TRBJ2-2; with no DNA, the TCRdb D assignment of TRBD1 cannot be verified. CDR1 DFQATT and CDR2 SNEGSKA come from the germline V gene (reference sequence). CDR3 length: 18 amino acids. CDR3 amino acids: CSATPGTGGRGNTGELFF.